This TCR beta chain was obtained from a study of blood T cell repertoires in COVID-19. Study-wide background: T cells, B-cell-depleted T cells, or PBMCs provided the cDNA or gDNA that served as material.

Per the germline V gene, CDR1 is SGHNT and CDR2 is YENEEA. CDR3 length: 13 residues. V dropped 3 bases and J dropped 1 base, with 6 bases sitting between them. Authors' data handling: Reference gene primers were amplified, and this amplification served to estimate nucleated cell counts. The data were produced by immunoSEQ multiplex PCR, yet TCRdb's version contains in-frame clones alone and is incomplete. D and trimming come from the DNA, and the V and J calls and clone size come from that table. The sample lists 150,000 to 200,000 clones; around 83% were seen once. Material for sequencing was peripheral blood. The TCR was taken from a human donor in a cohort sampled during active COVID-19. The chain uses TRBV11-3 and TRBJ1-1, with D unclear. The CDR3 nucleotides are TGTGCCAGCAGCTTGACTGAGAACACTGAAGCTTTCTTT. Translated, it gives CASSLTENTEAFF.